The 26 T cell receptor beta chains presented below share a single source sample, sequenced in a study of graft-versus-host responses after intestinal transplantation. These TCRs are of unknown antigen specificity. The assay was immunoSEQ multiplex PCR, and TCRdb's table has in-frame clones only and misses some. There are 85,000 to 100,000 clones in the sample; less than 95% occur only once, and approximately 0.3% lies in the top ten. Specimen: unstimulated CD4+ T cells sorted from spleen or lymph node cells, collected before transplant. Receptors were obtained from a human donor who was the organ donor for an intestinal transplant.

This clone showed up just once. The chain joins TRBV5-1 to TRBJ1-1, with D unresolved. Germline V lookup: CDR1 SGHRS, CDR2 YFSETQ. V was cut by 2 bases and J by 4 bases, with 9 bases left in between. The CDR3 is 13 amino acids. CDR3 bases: TGCGCCAGCAGCTTCGGAGAGAGCACTGAAGCTTTCTTT. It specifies CASSFGESTEAFF.

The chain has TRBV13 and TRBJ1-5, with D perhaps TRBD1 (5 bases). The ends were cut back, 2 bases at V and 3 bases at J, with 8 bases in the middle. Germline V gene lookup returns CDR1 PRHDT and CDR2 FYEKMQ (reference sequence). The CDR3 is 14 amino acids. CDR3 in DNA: TGTGCCAGCAGCTTACAGGGAAACAATCAGCCCCAGCATTTT. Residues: CASSLQGNNQPQHF. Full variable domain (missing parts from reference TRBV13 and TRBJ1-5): AAGVIQSPRHLIKEKRETATLKCYPIPRHDTVYWYQQGPGQDPQFLISFYEKMQSDKGSIPDRFSAQQFSDYHSELNMSSLELGDSALYFCASSLQGNNQPQHFGDGTRLSIL.

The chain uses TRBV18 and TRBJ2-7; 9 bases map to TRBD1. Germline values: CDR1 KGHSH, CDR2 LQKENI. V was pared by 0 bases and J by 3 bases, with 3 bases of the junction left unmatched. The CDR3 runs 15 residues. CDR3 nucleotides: TGTGCCAGCTCACCACCTCTGGGACAGGGCTACGAGCAGTACTTC. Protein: CASSPPLGQGYEQYF.

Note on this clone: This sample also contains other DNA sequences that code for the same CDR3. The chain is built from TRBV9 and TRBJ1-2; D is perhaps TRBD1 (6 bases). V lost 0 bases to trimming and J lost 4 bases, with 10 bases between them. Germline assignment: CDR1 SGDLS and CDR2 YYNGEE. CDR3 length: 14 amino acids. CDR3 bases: TGTGCCAGCAGCGTAGCACAGGGCCTCTATGGCTACACCTTC. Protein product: CASSVAQGLYGYTF.

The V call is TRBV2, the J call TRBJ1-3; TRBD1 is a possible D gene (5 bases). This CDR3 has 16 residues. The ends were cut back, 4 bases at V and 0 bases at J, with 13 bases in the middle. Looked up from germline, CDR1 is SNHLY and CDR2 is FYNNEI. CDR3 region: CASSVPQALSGNTIYF. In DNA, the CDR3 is TGTGCCAGCAGTGTCCCACAGGCTCTCTCTGGAAACACCATATATTTT. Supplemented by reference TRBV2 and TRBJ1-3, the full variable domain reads EPEVTQTPSHQVTQMGQEVILRCVPISNHLYFYWYRQILGQKVEFLVSFYNNEISEKSEIFDDQFSVERPDGSNFTLKIRSTKLEDSAMYFCASSVPQALSGNTIYFGEGSWLTVV.

Written as DNA, the CDR3 is TGTGCCAGCAGCTTGTGGCTAGCGGGGGTGGACGAGCAGTACTTC. It encodes CASSLWLAGVDEQYF. The chain carries TRBV5-4 and TRBJ2-7, with 10 bases that match TRBD2. The V segment lost 1 base and the J segment 5 bases; nucleotides outside the gene matches: 6. Germline CDR1 reads SGHNT; CDR2 reads YYREEE (reference sequence). The CDR3 is made up of 15 amino acids.

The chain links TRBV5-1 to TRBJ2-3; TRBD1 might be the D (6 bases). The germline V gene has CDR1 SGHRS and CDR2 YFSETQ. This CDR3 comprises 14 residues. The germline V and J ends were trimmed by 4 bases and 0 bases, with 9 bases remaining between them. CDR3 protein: CASSTGQSTDTQYF. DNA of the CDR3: TGCGCCAGCAGCACCGGACAGAGCACAGATACGCAGTATTTT.

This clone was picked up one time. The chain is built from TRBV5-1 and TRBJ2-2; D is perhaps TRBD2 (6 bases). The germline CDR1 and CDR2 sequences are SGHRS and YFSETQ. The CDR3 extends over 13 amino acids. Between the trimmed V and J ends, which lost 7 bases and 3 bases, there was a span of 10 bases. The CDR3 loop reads CASAGKDTGELFF. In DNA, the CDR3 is TGCGCCAGCGCGGGGAAGGACACCGGGGAGCTGTTTTTT.

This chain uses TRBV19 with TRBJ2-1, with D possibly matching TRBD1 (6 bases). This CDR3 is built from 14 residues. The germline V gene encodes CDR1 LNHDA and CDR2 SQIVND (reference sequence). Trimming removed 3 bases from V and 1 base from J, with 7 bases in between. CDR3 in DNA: TGTGCCAGTAGTATGGGGACATCCTACAATGAGCAGTTCTTC. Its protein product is CASSMGTSYNEQFF. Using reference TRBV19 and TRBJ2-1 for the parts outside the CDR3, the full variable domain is DGGITQSPKYLFRKEGQNVTLSCEQNLNHDAMYWYRQDPGQGLRLIYYSQIVNDFQKGDIAEGYSVSREKKESFPLTVTSAQKNPTAFYLCASSMGTSYNEQFFGPGTRLTVL.

In DNA form, the CDR3 reads TGTGCCAGCAGTTACGATCGACAGGGAGGAAACTATGGCTACACCTTC. This gives the protein CASSYDRQGGNYGYTF. V is TRBV6-5 and J is TRBJ1-2; the match to TRBD1 covers 7 bases. The ends lost 2 bases at V and 2 bases at J; junction bases unmatched: 8. Germline assignment: CDR1 MNHEY and CDR2 SVGAGI. This CDR3 region has 16 residues.

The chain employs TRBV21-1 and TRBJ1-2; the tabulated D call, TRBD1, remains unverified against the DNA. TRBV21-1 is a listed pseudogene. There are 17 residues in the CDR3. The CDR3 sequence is CASSKGTGGEVNYGYTF. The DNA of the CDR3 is TGTGCCAGCAGCAAGGGGACAGGGGGCGAAGTAAACTATGGCTACACCTTC.

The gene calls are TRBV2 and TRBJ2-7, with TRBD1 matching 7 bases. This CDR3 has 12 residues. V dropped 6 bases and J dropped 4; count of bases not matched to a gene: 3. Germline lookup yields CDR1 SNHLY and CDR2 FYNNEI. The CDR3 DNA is TGTGCCAGCAGGGGACAGTTTTACGAGCAGTACTTC. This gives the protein CASRGQFYEQYF.

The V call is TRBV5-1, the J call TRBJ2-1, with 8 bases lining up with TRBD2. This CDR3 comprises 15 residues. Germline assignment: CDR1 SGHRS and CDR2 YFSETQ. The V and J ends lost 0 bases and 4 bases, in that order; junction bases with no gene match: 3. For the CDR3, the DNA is TGCGCCAGCAGCTTGGGATCTAGCGGGTACAATGAGCAGTTCTTC. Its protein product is CASSLGSSGYNEQFF.

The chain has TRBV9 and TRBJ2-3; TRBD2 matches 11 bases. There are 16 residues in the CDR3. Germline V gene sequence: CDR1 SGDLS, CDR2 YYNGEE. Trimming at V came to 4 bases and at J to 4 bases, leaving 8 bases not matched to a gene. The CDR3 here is CASSSRLAGFPDTQYF. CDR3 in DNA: TGTGCCAGCAGCTCGCGACTAGCGGGGTTCCCAGATACGCAGTATTTT.

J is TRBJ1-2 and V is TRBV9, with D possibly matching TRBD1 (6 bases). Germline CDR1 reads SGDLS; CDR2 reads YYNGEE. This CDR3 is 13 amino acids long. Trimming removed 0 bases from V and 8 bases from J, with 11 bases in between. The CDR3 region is CASSVAQGGGYTF. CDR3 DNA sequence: TGTGCCAGCAGCGTAGCACAGGGTGGCGGCTACACCTTC.

CDR3 region: CASSPYRRGQGGNYGYTF. The CDR3 DNA is TGTGCCAGCTCACCATATCGAAGGGGACAGGGTGGTAACTATGGCTACACCTTC. V is TRBV18 and J is TRBJ1-2, with 9 positions matching TRBD1. The V gene end was trimmed by 2 bases and the J gene end by 1 base; junction bases not matched to a gene: 11. Germline V gene sequence: CDR1 KGHSH, CDR2 LQKENI. The CDR3 has 18 amino acids.

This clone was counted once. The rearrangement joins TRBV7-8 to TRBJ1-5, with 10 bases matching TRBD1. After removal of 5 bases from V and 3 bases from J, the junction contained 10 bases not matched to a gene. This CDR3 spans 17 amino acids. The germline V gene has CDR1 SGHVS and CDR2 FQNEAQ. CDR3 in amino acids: CASSPYGTGAYNQPQHF. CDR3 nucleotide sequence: TGTGCCAGCAGCCCATACGGGACAGGGGCGTACAATCAGCCCCAGCATTTT.

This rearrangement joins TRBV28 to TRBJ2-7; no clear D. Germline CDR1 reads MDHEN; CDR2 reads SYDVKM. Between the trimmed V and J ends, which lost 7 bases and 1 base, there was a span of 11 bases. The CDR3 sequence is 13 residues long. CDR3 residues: CASTRRVSYEQYF. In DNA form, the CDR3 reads TGTGCCAGCACGCGCCGCGTGTCCTACGAGCAGTACTTC.

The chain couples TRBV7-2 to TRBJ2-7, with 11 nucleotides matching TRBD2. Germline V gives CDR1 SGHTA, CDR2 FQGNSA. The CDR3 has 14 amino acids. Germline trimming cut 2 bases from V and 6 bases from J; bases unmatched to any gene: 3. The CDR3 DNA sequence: TGTGCCAGCAGCTTACTAGCGGGGGGCGGCGAGCAGTACTTC. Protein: CASSLLAGGGEQYF.

The CDR3 loop reads CASSSPGTAYNEQFF. The CDR3 bases are TGTGCCAGCAGCTCCCCCGGGACAGCCTACAATGAGCAGTTCTTC. This sequence joins TRBV7-3 and TRBJ2-1; TRBD1 matches 7 bases. The CDR3 covers 15 residues. Germline-derived CDR1 and CDR2 are SGHTA and FQGTGA. V trimming: 4 bases; J trimming: 2 bases; junction bases outside the gene matches: 5.

In DNA, the CDR3 is TGTGCCAGCGGCCGGACAGATGAGGGAACTGAAGCTTTCTTT. The encoded protein is CASGRTDEGTEAFF. The chain is built from TRBV6-6 and TRBJ1-1, with TRBD1 as a possible D gene (6 bases). Looked up from germline, CDR1 is MNHNY and CDR2 is SVGAGI (reference sequence). V lost 8 bases and J 5 bases, leaving 18 bases between the germline ends. The CDR3 is 14 amino acids.

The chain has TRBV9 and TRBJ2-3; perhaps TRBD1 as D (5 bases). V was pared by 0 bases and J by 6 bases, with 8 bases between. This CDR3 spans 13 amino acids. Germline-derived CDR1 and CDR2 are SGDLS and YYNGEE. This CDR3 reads CASSVGGLDTQYF. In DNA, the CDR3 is TGTGCCAGCAGCGTAGGGGGCTTGGATACGCAGTATTTT.

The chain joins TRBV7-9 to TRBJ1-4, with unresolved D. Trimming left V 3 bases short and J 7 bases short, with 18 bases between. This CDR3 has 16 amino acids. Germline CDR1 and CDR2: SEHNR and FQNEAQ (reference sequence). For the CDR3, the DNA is TGTGCCAGCAGCTTTGACATGGGAGTAAGTCGTGAAAAACTGTTTTTT. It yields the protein CASSFDMGVSREKLFF.

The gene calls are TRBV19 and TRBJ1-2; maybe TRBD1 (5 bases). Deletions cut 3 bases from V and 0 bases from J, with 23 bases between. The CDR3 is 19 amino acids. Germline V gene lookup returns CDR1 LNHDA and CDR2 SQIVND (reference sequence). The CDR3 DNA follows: TGTGCCAGTAGTATCCCGTATTCCTTAAGACAGCGTACTAACTATGGCTACACCTTC. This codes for CASSIPYSLRQRTNYGYTF. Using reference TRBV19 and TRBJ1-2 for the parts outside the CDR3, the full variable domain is DGGITQSPKYLFRKEGQNVTLSCEQNLNHDAMYWYRQDPGQGLRLIYYSQIVNDFQKGDIAEGYSVSREKKESFPLTVTSAQKNPTAFYLCASSIPYSLRQRTNYGYTFGSGTRLTVV.

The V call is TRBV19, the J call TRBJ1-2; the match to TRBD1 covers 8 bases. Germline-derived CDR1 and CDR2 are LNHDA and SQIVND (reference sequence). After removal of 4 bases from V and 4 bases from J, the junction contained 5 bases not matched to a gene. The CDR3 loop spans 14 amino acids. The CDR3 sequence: CASSREDRAYGYTF. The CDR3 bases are TGTGCCAGTAGTAGGGAGGACAGGGCCTATGGCTACACCTTC.

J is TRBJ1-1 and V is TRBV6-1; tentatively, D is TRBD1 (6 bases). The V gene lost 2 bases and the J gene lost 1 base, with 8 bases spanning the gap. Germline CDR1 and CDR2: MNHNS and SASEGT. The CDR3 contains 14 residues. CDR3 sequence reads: CASSERGGNTEAFF. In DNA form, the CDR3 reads TGTGCCAGCAGTGAAAGGGGGGGGAACACTGAAGCTTTCTTT.